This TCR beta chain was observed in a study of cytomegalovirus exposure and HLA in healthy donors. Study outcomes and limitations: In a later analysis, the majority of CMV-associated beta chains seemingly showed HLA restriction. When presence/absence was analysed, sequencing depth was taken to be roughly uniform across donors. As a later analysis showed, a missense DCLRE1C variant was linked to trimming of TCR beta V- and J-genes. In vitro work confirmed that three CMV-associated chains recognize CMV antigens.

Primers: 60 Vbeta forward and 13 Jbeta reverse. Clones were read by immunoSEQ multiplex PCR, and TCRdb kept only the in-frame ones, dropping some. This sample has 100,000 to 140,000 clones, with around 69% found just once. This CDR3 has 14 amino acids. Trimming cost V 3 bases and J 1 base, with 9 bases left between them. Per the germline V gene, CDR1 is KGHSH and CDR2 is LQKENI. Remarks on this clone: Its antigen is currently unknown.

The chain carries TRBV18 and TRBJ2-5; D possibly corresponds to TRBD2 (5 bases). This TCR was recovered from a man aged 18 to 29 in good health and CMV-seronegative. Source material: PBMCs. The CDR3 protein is CASSPLRGQETQYF. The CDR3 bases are TGTGCCAGCTCACCCCTCCGGGGCCAAGAGACCCAGTACTTC.